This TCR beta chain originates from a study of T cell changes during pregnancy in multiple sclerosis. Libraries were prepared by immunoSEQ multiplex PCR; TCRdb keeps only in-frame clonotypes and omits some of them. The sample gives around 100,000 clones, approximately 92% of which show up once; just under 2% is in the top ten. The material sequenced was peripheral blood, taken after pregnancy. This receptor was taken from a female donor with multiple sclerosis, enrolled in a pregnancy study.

This CDR3 reads CASSFTGVGANVLTF. The CDR3 region has the DNA TGTGCCAGCAGCTTTACGGGGGTCGGGGCCAACGTCCTGACTTTC. The rearrangement joins TRBV5-8 to TRBJ2-6, with a possible D match to TRBD2 (6 bases). V was pared by 2 bases and J by 4 bases, with 10 bases between. The CDR3 consists of 15 residues. The germline CDR1 and CDR2 sequences are SGHTS and YDEGEE.